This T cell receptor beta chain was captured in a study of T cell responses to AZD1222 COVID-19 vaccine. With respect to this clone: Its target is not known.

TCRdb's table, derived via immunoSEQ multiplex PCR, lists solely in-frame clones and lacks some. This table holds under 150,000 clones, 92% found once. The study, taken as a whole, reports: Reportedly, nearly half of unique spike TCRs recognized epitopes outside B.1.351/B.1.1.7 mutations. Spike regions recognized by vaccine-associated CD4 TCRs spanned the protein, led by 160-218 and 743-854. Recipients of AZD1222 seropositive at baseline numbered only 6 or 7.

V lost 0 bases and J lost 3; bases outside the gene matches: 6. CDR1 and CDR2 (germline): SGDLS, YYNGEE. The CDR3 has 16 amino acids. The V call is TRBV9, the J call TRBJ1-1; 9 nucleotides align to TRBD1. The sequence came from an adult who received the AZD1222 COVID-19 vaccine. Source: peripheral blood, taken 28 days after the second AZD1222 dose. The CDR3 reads CASSVDGQGIYTEAFF. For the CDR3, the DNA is TGTGCCAGCAGCGTAGACGGACAGGGGATATACACTGAAGCTTTCTTT. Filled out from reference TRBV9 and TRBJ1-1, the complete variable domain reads DSGVTQTPKHLITATGQRVTLRCSPRSGDLSVYWYQQSLDQGLQFLIQYYNGEERAKGNILERFSAQQFPDLHSELNLSSLELGDSALYFCASSVDGQGIYTEAFFGQGTRLTVV.